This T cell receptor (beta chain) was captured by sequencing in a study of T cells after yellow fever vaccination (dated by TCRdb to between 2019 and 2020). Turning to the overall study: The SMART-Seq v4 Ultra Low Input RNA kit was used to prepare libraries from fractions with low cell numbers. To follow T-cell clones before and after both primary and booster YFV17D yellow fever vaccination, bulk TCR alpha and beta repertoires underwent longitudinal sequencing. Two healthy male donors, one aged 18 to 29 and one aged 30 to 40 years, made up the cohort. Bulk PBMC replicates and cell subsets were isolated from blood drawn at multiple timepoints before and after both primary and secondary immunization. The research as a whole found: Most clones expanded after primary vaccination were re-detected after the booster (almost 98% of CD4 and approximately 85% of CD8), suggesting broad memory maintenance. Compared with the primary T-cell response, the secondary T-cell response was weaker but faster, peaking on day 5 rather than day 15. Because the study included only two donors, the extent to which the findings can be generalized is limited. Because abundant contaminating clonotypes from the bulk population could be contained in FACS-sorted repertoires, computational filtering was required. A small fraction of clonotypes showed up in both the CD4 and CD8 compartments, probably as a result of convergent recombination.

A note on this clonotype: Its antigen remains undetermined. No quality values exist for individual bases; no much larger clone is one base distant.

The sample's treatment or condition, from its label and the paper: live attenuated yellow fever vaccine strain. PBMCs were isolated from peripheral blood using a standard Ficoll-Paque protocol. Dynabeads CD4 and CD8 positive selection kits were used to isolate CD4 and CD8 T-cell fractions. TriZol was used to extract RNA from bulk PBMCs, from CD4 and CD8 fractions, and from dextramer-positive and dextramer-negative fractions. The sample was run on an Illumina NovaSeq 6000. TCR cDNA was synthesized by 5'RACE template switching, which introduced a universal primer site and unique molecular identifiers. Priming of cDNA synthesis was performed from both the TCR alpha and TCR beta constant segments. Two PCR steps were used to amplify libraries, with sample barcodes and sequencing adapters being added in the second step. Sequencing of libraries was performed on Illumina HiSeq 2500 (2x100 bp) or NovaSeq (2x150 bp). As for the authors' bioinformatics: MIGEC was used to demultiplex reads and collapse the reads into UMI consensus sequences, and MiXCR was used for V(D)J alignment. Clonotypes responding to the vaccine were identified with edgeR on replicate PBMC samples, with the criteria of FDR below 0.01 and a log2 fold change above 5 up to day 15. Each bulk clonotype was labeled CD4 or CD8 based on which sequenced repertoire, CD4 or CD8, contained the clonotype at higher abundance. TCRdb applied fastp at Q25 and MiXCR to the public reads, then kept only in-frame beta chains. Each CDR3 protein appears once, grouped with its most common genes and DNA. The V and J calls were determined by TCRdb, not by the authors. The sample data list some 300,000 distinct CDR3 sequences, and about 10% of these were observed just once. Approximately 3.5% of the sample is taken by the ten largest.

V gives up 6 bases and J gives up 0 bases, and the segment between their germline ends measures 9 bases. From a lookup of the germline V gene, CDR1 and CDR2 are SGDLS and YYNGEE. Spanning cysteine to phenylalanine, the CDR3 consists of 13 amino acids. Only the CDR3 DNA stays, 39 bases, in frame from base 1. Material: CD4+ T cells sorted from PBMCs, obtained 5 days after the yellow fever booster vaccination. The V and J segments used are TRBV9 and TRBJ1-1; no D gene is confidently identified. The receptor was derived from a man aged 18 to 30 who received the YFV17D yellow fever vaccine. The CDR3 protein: CASTADMNTEAFF. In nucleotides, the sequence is TGTGCCAGCACCGCAGATATGAACACTGAAGCTTTCTTT.